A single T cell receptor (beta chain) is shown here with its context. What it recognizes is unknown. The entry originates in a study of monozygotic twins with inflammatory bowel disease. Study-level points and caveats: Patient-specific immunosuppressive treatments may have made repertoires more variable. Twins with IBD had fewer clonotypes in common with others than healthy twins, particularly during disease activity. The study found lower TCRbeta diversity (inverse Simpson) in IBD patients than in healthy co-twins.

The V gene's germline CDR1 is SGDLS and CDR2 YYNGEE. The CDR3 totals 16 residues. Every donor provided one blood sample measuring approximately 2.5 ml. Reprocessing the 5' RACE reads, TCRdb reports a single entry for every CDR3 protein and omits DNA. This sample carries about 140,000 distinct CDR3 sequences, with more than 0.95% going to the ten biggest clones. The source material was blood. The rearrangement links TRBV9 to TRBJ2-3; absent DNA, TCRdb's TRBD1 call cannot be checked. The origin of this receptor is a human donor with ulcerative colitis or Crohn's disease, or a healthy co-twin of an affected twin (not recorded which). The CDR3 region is CASSVGGQGAADTQYF.